Here is one TCR beta chain with its context. Its antigen is unidentified. This entry comes from a study of PD-L1 blockade in urothelial cancer. About the research overall: In 2014 therapy began: atezolizumab 1,200 mg intravenously every 3 weeks. Males with bladder-origin urothelial cancer made up about 90% of the roughly 29 patients. At 3 weeks after treatment start (second dose) and again at 6 weeks, blood was analyzed. Study results and caveats: At the 3-week point, tumor-associated blood clones expanded more in durable-benefit patients.

V was pared by 2 bases and J by 3 bases, with 6 bases between. The length of the CDR3 is 13 residues. Germline CDR1 SGHTA, CDR2 FQGTGA. Some clones are missing from TCRdb's copy, which holds only in-frame ones; the method was immunoSEQ multiplex PCR. Of roughly 90,000 clones listed, roughly nine tenths were seen once; the top ten hold roughly 10%. This clonotype was sampled from a man aged 55 to 70 with urothelial cancer. The sequencing used PBMCs, collected around atezolizumab (anti-PD-L1) treatment. The chain carries TRBV7-3 and TRBJ2-3; tentative D call: TRBD1 (5 bases). The CDR3 loop is CASSLSGTDTQYF. In DNA form, the CDR3 reads TGTGCCAGCAGCTTATCAGGGACAGATACGCAGTATTTT.